The 27 T cell receptor beta chains below were found in one sample sequenced in a study of shared clonotypes between healthy human individuals (dated by TCRdb to about 2020). Library prep was done by the immunoSEQ multiplex PCR assay. TCRdb provides this immuneACCESS table in a form limited to in-frame rearrangements. Some clones are lacking; in checked studies, under half of them reflect an unresolved V gene, and why the rest are absent is not known. The sample yields under 1,100,000 clones; about 80% were counted once. In total, the top ten clones hold 0.55% to 0.7% of the sample. Specimen: memory CD4+ T cells from PBMCs. The label giving this sample's cell subset or site can be read as: CD45RA-negative fraction. The receptors here all came from a man in his late teens or twenties in good health. Some clones in this sample may be carry-over from other donors' samples.

A few counts support this clone. This chain connects TRBV6-1 to TRBJ1-1; tentatively, D is TRBD1 (6 bases). The V end was cut by 7 bases, the J end by 4 bases, with 16 bases between. CDR3 length: 14 residues. Germline CDR1 is MNHNS and CDR2 is SASEGT. In DNA, the CDR3 is TGTGCCAGCAAAGCCGGGACACGAGGCACTGAAGCTTTCTTT. Translating it yields CASKAGTRGTEAFF.

This clone was found once. This chain connects TRBV6-1 to TRBJ2-7; the D gene is possibly TRBD2 (5 bases). Trimming stripped 4 bases from V and 6 bases from J, with 13 bases between. Germline CDR1 reads MNHNS; CDR2 reads SASEGT. The length of the CDR3 is 13 residues. This CDR3 is CASSVSEGFEQYF. The DNA of the CDR3 is TGTGCCAGCAGTGTTAGTGAGGGCTTCGAGCAGTACTTC.

The CDR3 DNA reads as TGTGCCAGTAGTATAGCGGGCTTATCAAGCTCCTACAATGAGCAGTTCTTC. As protein: CASSIAGLSSSYNEQFF. The rearrangement joins TRBV19 to TRBJ2-1; D gene uncertain. V was shortened by 1 base and J by 0 bases, with 13 bases between the two germline ends. Germline V gene sequence: CDR1 LNHDA, CDR2 SQIVND (reference sequence). This CDR3 comprises 17 residues.

V usage is TRBV9 and J usage is TRBJ2-1; 7 bases map to TRBD2. With V trimmed by 0 bases and J by 12 bases, 12 bases remained unmatched. The CDR3 contains 15 residues. The germline gives CDR1 SGDLS, CDR2 YYNGEE. The CDR3 here is CASSVGGSSGGWQFF. In nucleotides, the CDR3 is TGTGCCAGCAGCGTAGGGGGGTCTAGCGGAGGATGGCAGTTCTTC.

The chain uses TRBV19 and TRBJ2-2; 11 bases are a match to TRBD2. After removal of 6 bases from V and 1 base from J, the junction contained 4 bases not matched to a gene. Per germline, CDR1 LNHDA and CDR2 SQIVND (reference sequence). The CDR3 covers 16 residues. The CDR3 loop is CASSLTSGKNTGELFF. The CDR3 coding sequence is TGTGCCAGTAGCTTGACTAGCGGGAAGAACACCGGGGAGCTGTTTTTT.

V gene TRBV10-3 combines with J gene TRBJ2-7; D may match TRBD1 or TRBD2 (5 bases each). Trimming took 6 bases from V and 2 from J, leaving 11 bases between them. Germline CDR1 and CDR2: ENHRY and SYGVKD. This CDR3 region has 13 residues. This chain's CDR3 is CAIRPGSTYEQYF. The CDR3 DNA reads as TGTGCCATCAGGCCAGGGAGCACCTACGAGCAGTACTTC.

This clone was seen more than once but under ten times. The V call is TRBV6-5, the J call TRBJ2-7; TRBD2 agrees at 8 bases. Germline values: CDR1 MNHEY, CDR2 SVGAGI. The CDR3 spans 14 residues. V was clipped by 6 bases and J by 3 bases; unmatched bases: 7. CDR3 sequence: CASRPGGGVYEQYF. Here the CDR3 DNA reads TGTGCCAGCAGACCCGGGGGGGGCGTCTACGAGCAGTACTTC.

V usage is TRBV25-1 and J usage is TRBJ2-7; TRBD2 agrees at 10 bases. CDR3 length: 14 residues. Germline CDR1 MGHDK, CDR2 SYGVNS. Trimming took 5 bases from V and 6 from J; bases not matched to a gene: 7. CDR3 coding DNA: TGTGCCAGCAGTTGGCTAGCGGGAGAAAGCGAGCAGTACTTC. Translating it yields CASSWLAGESEQYF.

The gene calls are TRBV19 and TRBJ1-5, with a tentative D call TRBD1 (5 bases). CDR1 and CDR2 (germline): LNHDA, SQIVND (reference sequence). V was trimmed by 0 bases and J by 3 bases, leaving 12 bases between them. This CDR3 is built from 16 residues. In DNA form, the CDR3 reads TGTGCCAGTAGTATAGACTGGCAGGGAGACAATCAGCCCCAGCATTTT. It specifies CASSIDWQGDNQPQHF.

V gene TRBV7-8 combines with J gene TRBJ1-2, with a possible D match to TRBD1 (5 bases). The CDR3 contains 14 residues. The germline V gene encodes CDR1 SGHVS and CDR2 FQNEAQ. The V and J ends lost 4 bases and 1 base respectively, with 10 bases between them. The CDR3 sequence: CASSWDGNNYGYTF. In DNA form, the CDR3 reads TGTGCCAGCAGCTGGGACGGTAATAACTATGGCTACACCTTC.

This clone has a single count. The chain is built from TRBV4-2 and TRBJ2-6, with D perhaps matching TRBD1 or TRBD2 (5 bases each). The germline V gene encodes CDR1 LGHNA and CDR2 YNFKEQ. The CDR3 has 16 residues. V lost 0 bases and J 4 bases, leaving 10 bases between the germline ends. CDR3 coding DNA: TGTGCCAGCAGCCAAGATCAGGGAGCCGGGGCCAACGTCCTGACTTTC. Its protein product is CASSQDQGAGANVLTF.

The chain joins TRBV28 to TRBJ1-5; D might be TRBD1 (5 bases). Deletions cut 7 bases from V and 3 bases from J, with 22 bases between. The CDR3 has 17 amino acids. Germline V gene data show CDR1 as MDHEN and CDR2 as SYDVKM. Here the CDR3 reads CASIGGSVGANNQPQHF. The DNA of the CDR3 is TGTGCCAGCATTGGGGGTTCGGTTGGGGCCAACAATCAGCCCCAGCATTTT.

The chain is built from TRBV27 and TRBJ1-2; weak D call: TRBD1 (5 bases). The CDR3 extends over 14 amino acids. In germline, CDR1 is MNHEY, CDR2 SMNVEV (reference sequence). V dropped 6 bases and J dropped 4 bases, with 15 bases sitting between them. The CDR3 bases are TGTGCCAGCAGCCAGAATAGGGACCTCTATGGCTACACCTTC. Encoded protein: CASSQNRDLYGYTF.

The V and J genes are TRBV27 and TRBJ2-7, with 13 nucleotides matching TRBD2. The CDR3 runs to 15 residues. Germline CDR1 and CDR2: MNHEY and SMNVEV (reference sequence). The V segment lost 6 bases and the J segment 8 bases; nucleotides outside the gene matches: 10. Here the CDR3 reads CASRPEPGLAGKQYF. CDR3 nucleotides: TGTGCCAGCAGACCTGAACCGGGACTAGCGGGAAAGCAGTACTTC.

CDR3 sequence reads: CASSPTEETQYF. The CDR3 region has the DNA TGTGCCAGCTCACCTACGGAGGAGACCCAGTACTTC. J is TRBJ2-5 and V is TRBV18, with D hard to call. Germline assignment: CDR1 KGHSH and CDR2 LQKENI. The CDR3 runs 12 residues. With 3 bases removed from V and 5 bases from J, the gap between germline ends came to 7 bases.

This rearrangement joins TRBV27 to TRBJ2-2, with TRBD2 matching over 8 bases. Trimming took 0 bases from V and 7 from J; bases not matched to a gene: 4. Germline-derived CDR1 and CDR2 are MNHEY and SMNVEV (reference sequence). The CDR3 contains 15 residues. CDR3 residues: CASSLSGTRGGELFF. DNA for the CDR3: TGTGCCAGCAGTTTATCGGGGACTAGGGGCGGGGAGCTGTTTTTT.

This clone was counted once. The gene calls are TRBV25-1 and TRBJ2-3; TRBD2 is a possible D gene (5 bases). The CDR3 contains 17 residues. Germline assignment: CDR1 MGHDK and CDR2 SYGVNS. Trimming left V 4 bases short and J 0 bases short, with 17 bases between. The CDR3 DNA is TGTGCCAGCAGTGCCTACCATGGGTGGGAGAGCACAGATACGCAGTATTTT. This translates into CASSAYHGWESTDTQYF.

The chain carries TRBV7-9 and TRBJ2-1, with 7 positions matching TRBD1. The CDR3 is 15 amino acids. Germline loops: CDR1 SEHNR, CDR2 FQNEAQ (reference sequence). The V segment lost 5 bases and the J segment 7 bases; nucleotides outside the gene matches: 11. The CDR3 sequence is CASSPRTGPGNEQFF. The CDR3 coding sequence is TGTGCCAGCAGCCCGCGGACAGGTCCGGGGAATGAGCAGTTCTTC.

V is TRBV29-1 and J is TRBJ1-2; D uncertain. V lost 0 bases to trimming and J lost 8 bases, with 7 bases between them. CDR3 length equals 11 residues. CDR1 is SQVTM, CDR2 ANQGSEA, per germline. In DNA, the CDR3 is TGCAGCGTTGAAGAGGGGAACGGCTACACCTTC. Encoded protein: CSVEEGNGYTF.

This chain connects TRBV14 to TRBJ2-7, with D perhaps matching TRBD1 or TRBD2 (6 bases each). Germline loops: CDR1 SGHDN, CDR2 FVKESK. The CDR3 is 17 residues long. V gave up 0 bases and J gave up 3 bases, with 18 bases separating them. Written as DNA, the CDR3 is TGTGCCAGCAGCCAAGAGGGCCGGGGGCGGTTTGGCTACGAGCAGTACTTC. It codes for CASSQEGRGRFGYEQYF.

This clone is a singleton in its sample. Given a far larger clone just one base away, this is likely a sequencing read error. The chain has TRBV25-1 and TRBJ1-3; D is possibly TRBD1 (5 bases). The CDR3 is 15 residues long. Germline V gives CDR1 MGHDK, CDR2 SYGVNS. CDR3 in amino acids: CASRAPGPQGNAIYF. The CDR3 DNA follows: TGTGCCAGCAGGGCTCCGGGGCCGCAGGGAAACGCCATATATTTT.

About this clone: A read error may explain this, as a much larger clone is one base away. The chain employs TRBV29-1 and TRBJ2-7; 13 nucleotides align to TRBD2. Trimming at V came to 5 bases and at J to 6 bases, leaving 7 bases not matched to a gene. Germline V gene sequence: CDR1 SQVTM, CDR2 ANQGSEA. The CDR3 extends over 14 amino acids. CDR3: CSVIPLAGGREQYF. The CDR3 DNA sequence: TGCAGCGTTATCCCACTAGCGGGAGGGCGCGAGCAGTACTTC.

The V gene is TRBV15, the J gene TRBJ2-7; 10 nucleotides line up with TRBD1. The CDR3 length is 17 residues. The trim removed 1 base at V and 4 bases at J, leaving 10 bases unmatched. CDR1 and CDR2 (germline): LNHNV, YYDKDF (reference sequence). This CDR3 is CATSRADRGRVSYEQYF. The CDR3, as DNA: TGTGCCACCAGCAGAGCTGACAGGGGGCGGGTGTCGTACGAGCAGTACTTC.

The chain combines TRBV11-3 with TRBJ2-7, with D unclear. CDR1 is SGHNT and CDR2 is YENEEA in the germline V gene. This CDR3 has 15 amino acids. V was clipped by 5 bases and J by 2 bases, with 16 bases between them. The CDR3 bases are TGTGCCAGCAGCCCCTCGGTCGGGCACACCTACGAGCAGTACTTC. This codes for CASSPSVGHTYEQYF.

V and J are TRBV4-3 and TRBJ1-2; no reliable D call. V was cut by 4 bases and J by 4 bases, with 1 base left in between. The V gene's germline CDR1 is LGHNA and CDR2 YSLEER. The CDR3 contains 10 residues. This chain's CDR3 is CASSPYGYTF. The CDR3 DNA reads as TGCGCCAGCAGCCCCTATGGCTACACCTTC.

CDR3 sequence: CASTPTDVRDTGELFF. CDR3 sequence (DNA): TGTGCCAGTACGCCGACAGACGTTAGGGACACCGGGGAGCTGTTTTTT. The chain has TRBV19 and TRBJ2-2; tentatively, D is TRBD1 (5 bases). The length of the CDR3 is 16 residues. Germline CDR1 and CDR2: LNHDA and SQIVND (reference sequence). Between the trimmed V and J ends, which lost 7 bases and 3 bases, there was a span of 18 bases. Filled out from reference TRBV19 and TRBJ2-2, the complete variable domain reads DGGITQSPKYLFRKEGQNVTLSCEQNLNHDAMYWYRQDPGQGLRLIYYSQIVNDFQKGDIAEGYSVSREKKESFPLTVTSAQKNPTAFYLCASTPTDVRDTGELFFGEGSRLTVL.

This clone has more than one count but fewer than ten. This sequence joins TRBV10-3 and TRBJ1-1; 10 nucleotides agree with TRBD1. J was trimmed by 6 bases and V by 6 bases; bases with no gene match: 7. Germline V CDR1 and CDR2: ENHRY, SYGVKD. CDR3 length equals 14 residues. The DNA of the CDR3 is TGTGCCATCAGCCCCGGGACAGGGGCCCCTGAAGCTTTCTTT. This codes for CAISPGTGAPEAFF.